Listed here are 32 T cell receptor beta chains from one sample, sequenced in a study of T cell clusters in autoimmune cytopenias. TRB was amplified by touch-down multiplex PCR, primer pools A and B combined. TCRdb reprocessed the multiplex PCR reads, keeping one entry per CDR3 protein, no DNA. The sample table sets out some 15,000 distinct CDR3 sequences. Some 39,000 genome equivalents of blood DNA were amplified for TRB. Sequencing was done on a sample of peripheral blood. Receptor source: a human donor with an autoimmune cytopenia or autoimmune hepatitis (not recorded which).

The chain uses TRBV6-1 and TRBJ2-7. The CDR3 length is 14 residues. CDR1 and CDR2 (germline): MNHNS, SASEGT. CDR3: CASSEASNSYEQYF.

The chain couples TRBV5-4 to TRBJ2-1; TCRdb selects TRBD2, and the lack of DNA leaves this call unchecked. CDR1 is SGHNT, CDR2 YYREEE, per germline (reference sequence). The CDR3 length is 13 residues. The CDR3 here is CASSASALAEQFF. Using reference TRBV5-4 and TRBJ2-1 for the parts outside the CDR3, the full variable domain is ETGVTQSPTHLIKTRGQQVTLRCSSQSGHNTVSWYQQALGQGPQFIFQYYREEENGRGNFPPRFSGLQFPNYSSELNVNALELDDSALYLCASSASALAEQFFGPGTRLTVL.

The CDR3 protein is CASSFDMNTEAFF. This chain uses TRBV12-3 or TRBV12-4 with TRBJ1-1. This CDR3 comprises 13 residues.

This sequence joins TRBV6-5 and TRBJ2-1; checking the TCRdb D call of TRBD1 is not possible without DNA. There are 15 residues in the CDR3. CDR1 is MNHEY and CDR2 is SVGAGI in the germline V gene. The CDR3 loop reads CASSSSPGTGWEQFF.

This chain links TRBV29-1 with TRBJ1-1; TCRdb proposes TRBD1, but this gene call is untestable without DNA. The CDR3 contains 12 residues. In germline, CDR1 is SQVTM, CDR2 ANQGSEA. The CDR3 loop reads CTSHRGNTEAFF.

The rearrangement joins TRBV30 to TRBJ2-7. Germline V CDR1 and CDR2: GTSNPN, SVGIG (reference sequence). This CDR3 region has 13 residues. The CDR3 spells CAWRGTLSYEQYF.

This rearrangement joins TRBV20-1 to TRBJ1-1; there is no DNA to check the TCRdb D call of TRBD1. The V gene's germline CDR1 is DFQATT and CDR2 SNEGSKA (reference sequence). The CDR3 loop spans 13 amino acids. The CDR3 spells CSAIITGNTEAFF.

The chain employs TRBV5-4 and TRBJ1-2; TCRdb proposes TRBD1, but this gene call is untestable without DNA. The CDR3 covers 17 residues. Looked up from germline, CDR1 is SGHNT and CDR2 is YYREEE (reference sequence). The CDR3 sequence is CASSAGRTGRPIYGYTF.

The rearrangement uses TRBV6-1 and TRBJ1-5. This CDR3 contains 15 residues. The V gene's germline CDR1 is MNHNS and CDR2 SASEGT. CDR3 sequence reads: CASRSPNYSNQPQHF.

The rearrangement uses TRBV15 and TRBJ1-5. The CDR3 contains 15 residues. The germline CDR1 and CDR2 sequences are LNHNV and YYDKDF (reference sequence). CDR3 amino acids: CATSRGYPSNQPQHF.

This chain uses TRBV2 with TRBJ1-2; the D call from TCRdb, TRBD1, cannot be confirmed without DNA. This CDR3 has 12 residues. Germline CDR1 SNHLY, CDR2 FYNNEI. The CDR3 loop is CASSRTGYGYTF.

In terms of frequency, this clonotype is medium-sized. The V call is TRBV27, the J call TRBJ2-1. Looked up from germline, CDR1 is MNHEY and CDR2 is SMNVEV (reference sequence). The CDR3 contains 12 residues. The CDR3 here is CASSSRGDEQFF.

V gene TRBV20-1 combines with J gene TRBJ2-7; TCRdb selects TRBD2, and the lack of DNA leaves this call unchecked. The length of the CDR3 is 15 residues. Germline lookup yields CDR1 DFQATT and CDR2 SNEGSKA (reference sequence). Here the CDR3 reads CSARVWLVAAYEQYF.

The rearrangement uses TRBV12-3 or TRBV12-4 and TRBJ2-2. This CDR3 region has 12 residues. The CDR3: CASSLSPGELFF.

The chain has TRBV19 and TRBJ1-2. Germline V CDR1 and CDR2: LNHDA, SQIVND (reference sequence). This CDR3 has 12 residues. The CDR3 spells CASSPNAYGYTF.

According to its frequency, this clonotype is medium-sized. The rearrangement uses TRBV6-5 and TRBJ2-7. This CDR3 is 14 amino acids long. The V gene's germline CDR1 is MNHEY and CDR2 SVGAGI. The CDR3 loop reads CASSDRSLSYEQYF.

This clonotype is identified as medium-sized from frequency. The chain combines TRBV18 with TRBJ2-3. Germline CDR1 is KGHSH and CDR2 is LQKENI. The CDR3 runs to 13 residues. This CDR3 is CASSPGSTDTQYF. The full variable domain, with the rest looked up from reference TRBV18 and TRBJ2-3, is NAGVMQNPRHLVRRRGQEARLRCSPMKGHSHVYWYRQLPEEGLKFMVYLQKENIIDESGMPKERFSAEFPKEGPSILRIQQVVRGDSAAYFCASSPGSTDTQYFGPGTRLTVL.

The chain employs TRBV18 and TRBJ1-6. Germline V gives CDR1 KGHSH, CDR2 LQKENI. There are 13 residues in the CDR3. The chain's CDR3 is CASSPEEGSPLHF.

The chain has TRBV6-5 and TRBJ1-1; with no DNA, the TCRdb D assignment of TRBD1 cannot be verified. Looked up from germline, CDR1 is MNHEY and CDR2 is SVGAGI. The CDR3 length is 17 residues. The CDR3 reads CASSGQFGTGKNTEAFF.

The CDR3 region is CASSPLRDGETQYF. The chain recombines TRBV27 with TRBJ2-5; absent DNA, TCRdb's TRBD2 call cannot be checked. CDR1 MNHEY and CDR2 SMNVEV come from the germline V gene (reference sequence). This CDR3 is built from 14 residues.

This clonotype is classed as medium-sized by frequency. This sequence joins TRBV29-1 and TRBJ2-7; TCRdb's D call, TRBD1, is unchecked because there is no DNA. The CDR3 totals 13 residues. Germline values: CDR1 SQVTM, CDR2 ANQGSEA. CDR3 sequence: CSVTGLDSYEQYF.

The V gene is TRBV27, the J gene TRBJ2-6; the TCRdb D gene call, TRBD1, has no DNA to confirm it. The CDR3 is made up of 18 amino acids. Germline CDR1 reads MNHEY; CDR2 reads SMNVEV (reference sequence). CDR3: CASSLGGTGVPGANVLTF.

CDR3 residues: CASTLGGIRQPQHF. This chain connects TRBV19 to TRBJ1-5; the D call from TCRdb, TRBD1, cannot be confirmed without DNA. Looked up from germline, CDR1 is LNHDA and CDR2 is SQIVND (reference sequence). The CDR3 extends over 14 amino acids.

The chain uses TRBV7-2 and TRBJ1-2; the D call from TCRdb, TRBD1, cannot be confirmed without DNA. Per germline, CDR1 SGHTA and CDR2 FQGNSA. CDR3 size: 14 residues. CDR3 amino acids: CASSLPGTVYGYTF.

This clonotype is medium-sized by frequency. This sequence joins TRBV29-1 and TRBJ1-2. The CDR3 sequence is 12 residues long. Germline V CDR1 and CDR2: SQVTM, ANQGSEA. The chain's CDR3 is CSVESQAHGYTF. Filled out from reference TRBV29-1 and TRBJ1-2, the complete variable domain reads SAVISQKPSRDICQRGTSLTIQCQVDSQVTMMFWYRQQPGQSLTLIATANQGSEATYESGFVIDKFPISRPNLTFSTLTVSNMSPEDSSIYLCSVESQAHGYTFGSGTRLTVV.

The CDR3 sequence is CASLAGHGYTF. The gene calls are TRBV6-5 and TRBJ1-2; TCRdb's D gene call, TRBD1, goes unchecked for lack of DNA. Germline lookup yields CDR1 MNHEY and CDR2 SVGAGI. The CDR3 contains 11 residues.

The rearrangement uses TRBV27 and TRBJ1-2; TCRdb returns TRBD1, unconfirmable since there is no DNA. The CDR3 sequence is 13 residues long. CDR1 is MNHEY, CDR2 SMNVEV, per germline (reference sequence). The CDR3: CASSGTGIPGYTF.

The chain is built from TRBV6-6 and TRBJ2-5; the TRBD1 assignment by TCRdb is unverifiable without DNA. This CDR3 has 12 amino acids. The germline gives CDR1 MNHNY, CDR2 SVGAGI (reference sequence). CDR3 region: CASSPGQETQYF.

This chain joins TRBV6-5 and TRBJ2-1; there is no DNA to check the TCRdb D call of TRBD2. Germline CDR1 MNHEY, CDR2 SVGAGI. The CDR3 is 16 amino acids. The CDR3 spells CASSAGTSGSYNEQFF.

This chain links TRBV5-4 with TRBJ2-3; lacking DNA, the TRBD1 call made by TCRdb goes unchecked. This CDR3 spans 13 amino acids. Per germline, CDR1 SGHNT and CDR2 YYREEE (reference sequence). CDR3 residues: CASSLVKQDPWYF.

This clonotype is identified as medium-sized from frequency. The V gene is TRBV27, the J gene TRBJ1-4; TCRdb calls TRBD1, which cannot be checked without DNA. Germline-derived CDR1 and CDR2 are MNHEY and SMNVEV (reference sequence). The CDR3 has 13 amino acids. This chain's CDR3 is CASFPKGGEKLFF.

The chain recombines TRBV19 with TRBJ2-7. This CDR3 is 14 amino acids long. The germline V gene encodes CDR1 LNHDA and CDR2 SQIVND (reference sequence). CDR3 loop: CASSIAGDGYEQYF.